This T cell receptor (beta chain) was sequenced for a study of cytomegalovirus exposure and HLA in healthy donors. Study conclusions and caveats: In presence/absence analyses, roughly uniform sequencing depth across donors was assumed. Later, TCR association rates were found to vary by HLA locus, highest for DRB1 and lowest for HLA-C. TCR beta chain V- and J-gene trimming was linked, in a later analysis, to a missense variant in DCLRE1C. High sensitivity and specificity were reportedly achieved when the classifier diagnosed cytomegalovirus status.

CDR1 MRHNA and CDR2 SNTAGT come from the germline V gene. The CDR3 has 14 amino acids. V lost 5 bases and J lost 6; bases outside the gene matches: 9. Primers for the PCR totalled 60 Vbeta and 13 Jbeta. Repertoires were generated with immunoSEQ multiplex PCR, while TCRdb's copy carries only in-frame clones and drops some. The data contain about 96,000 clones, 60% to 75% of them singletons. This clone was picked up a small number of times. Its target is not known. This chain connects TRBV6-4 to TRBJ1-1, with 7 bases lining up with TRBD1. Sequencing was performed on PBMCs. This receptor was obtained from a man in his sixties in good health and CMV-seronegative. The CDR3 DNA reads as TGTGCCAGCAGTCCTACAGGGGTCGGCTCTGAAGCTTTCTTT. This encodes CASSPTGVGSEAFF.